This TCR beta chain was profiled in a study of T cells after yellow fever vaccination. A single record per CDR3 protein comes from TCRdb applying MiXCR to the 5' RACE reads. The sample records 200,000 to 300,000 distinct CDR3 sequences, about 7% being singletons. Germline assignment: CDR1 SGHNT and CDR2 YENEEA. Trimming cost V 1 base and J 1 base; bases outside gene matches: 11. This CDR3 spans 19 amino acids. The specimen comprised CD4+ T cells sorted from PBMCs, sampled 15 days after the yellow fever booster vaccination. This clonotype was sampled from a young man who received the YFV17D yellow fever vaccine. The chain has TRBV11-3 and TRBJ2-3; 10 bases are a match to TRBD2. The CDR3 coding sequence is TGTGCCAGCAGCTTAGGGGGATTAGCGGGAGGACTTCGCACAGATACGCAGTATTTT. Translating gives CASSLGGLAGGLRTDTQYF.